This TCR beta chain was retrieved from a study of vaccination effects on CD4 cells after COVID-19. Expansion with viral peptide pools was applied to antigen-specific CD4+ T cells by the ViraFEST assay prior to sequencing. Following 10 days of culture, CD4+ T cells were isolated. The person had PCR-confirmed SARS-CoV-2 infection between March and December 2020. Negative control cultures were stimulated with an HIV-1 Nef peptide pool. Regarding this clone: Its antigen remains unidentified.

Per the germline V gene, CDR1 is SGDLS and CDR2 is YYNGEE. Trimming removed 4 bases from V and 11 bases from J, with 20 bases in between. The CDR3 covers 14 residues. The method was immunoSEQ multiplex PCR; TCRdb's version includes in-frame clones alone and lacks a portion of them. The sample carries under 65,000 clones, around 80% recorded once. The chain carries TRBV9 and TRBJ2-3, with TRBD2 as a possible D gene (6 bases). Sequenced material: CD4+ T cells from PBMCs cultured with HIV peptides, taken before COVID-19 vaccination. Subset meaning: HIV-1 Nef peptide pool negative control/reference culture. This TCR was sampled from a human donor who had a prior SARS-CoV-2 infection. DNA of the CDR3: TGTGCCAGCAGCAGGGATACGGGGTTGCGGGGGCAGTATTTT. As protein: CASSRDTGLRGQYF.